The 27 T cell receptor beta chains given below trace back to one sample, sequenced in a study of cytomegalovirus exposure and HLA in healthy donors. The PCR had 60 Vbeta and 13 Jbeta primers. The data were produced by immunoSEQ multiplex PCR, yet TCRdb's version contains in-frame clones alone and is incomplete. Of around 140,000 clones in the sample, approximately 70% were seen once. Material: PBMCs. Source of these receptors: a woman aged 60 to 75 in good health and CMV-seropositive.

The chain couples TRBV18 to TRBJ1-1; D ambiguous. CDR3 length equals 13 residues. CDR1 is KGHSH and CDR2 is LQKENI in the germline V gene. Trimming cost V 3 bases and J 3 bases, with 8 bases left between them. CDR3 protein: CASSPEMDTEAFF. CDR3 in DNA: TGTGCCAGCTCACCCGAGATGGACACTGAAGCTTTCTTT.

The DNA for the CDR3 is TGTGCCAGCAGCCCAACCAGTTACGGGGAGACCCAGTACTTC. It specifies CASSPTSYGETQYF. The genes are TRBV6-5 and TRBJ2-5; D not resolved. The V gene lost 6 bases and the J gene lost 5 bases, with 16 bases spanning the gap. The CDR3 contains 14 residues. Germline lookup yields CDR1 MNHEY and CDR2 SVGAGI.

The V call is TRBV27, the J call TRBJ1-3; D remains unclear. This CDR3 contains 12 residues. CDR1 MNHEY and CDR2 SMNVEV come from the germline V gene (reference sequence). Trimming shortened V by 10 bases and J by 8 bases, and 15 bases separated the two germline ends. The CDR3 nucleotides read TGTGCCACTTTATGGAGGACGGACACCATATATTTT. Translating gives CATLWRTDTIYF.

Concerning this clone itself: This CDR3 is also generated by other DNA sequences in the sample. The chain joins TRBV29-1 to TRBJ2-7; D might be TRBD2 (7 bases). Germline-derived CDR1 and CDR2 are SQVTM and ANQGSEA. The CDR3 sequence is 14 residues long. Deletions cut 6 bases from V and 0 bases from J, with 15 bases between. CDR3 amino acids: CSVTDRTSSYEQYF. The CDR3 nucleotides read TGCAGCGTCACCGACAGGACTAGCTCCTACGAGCAGTACTTC.

CDR3 sequence: CASSQEGLRQETQYF. DNA of the CDR3: TGCGCCAGCAGCCAAGAGGGACTCAGACAAGAGACCCAGTACTTC. The rearrangement joins TRBV4-1 to TRBJ2-5; possibly TRBD2 for D (6 bases). V dropped 0 bases and J dropped 2 bases, with 10 bases sitting between them. Germline CDR1 MGHRA, CDR2 YSYEKL. The length of the CDR3 is 15 residues.

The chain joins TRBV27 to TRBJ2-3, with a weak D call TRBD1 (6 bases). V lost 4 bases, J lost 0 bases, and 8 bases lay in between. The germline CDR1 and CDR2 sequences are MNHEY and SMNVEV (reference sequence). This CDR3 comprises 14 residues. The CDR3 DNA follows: TGTGCCAGCAGTTGGACAGCTAGCACAGATACGCAGTATTTT. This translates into CASSWTASTDTQYF.

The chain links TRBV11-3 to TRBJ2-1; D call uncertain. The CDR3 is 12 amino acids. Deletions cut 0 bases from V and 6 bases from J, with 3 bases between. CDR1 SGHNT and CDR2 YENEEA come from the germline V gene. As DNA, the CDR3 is TGTGCCAGCAGCTTAGACTCCAATGAGCAGTTCTTC. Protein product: CASSLDSNEQFF. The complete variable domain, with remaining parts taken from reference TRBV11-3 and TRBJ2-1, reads EAGVVQSPRYKIIEKKQPVAFWCNPISGHNTLYWYLQNLGQGPELLIRYENEEAVDDSQLPKDRFSAERLKGVDSTLKIQPAELGDSAVYLCASSLDSNEQFFGPGTRLTVL.

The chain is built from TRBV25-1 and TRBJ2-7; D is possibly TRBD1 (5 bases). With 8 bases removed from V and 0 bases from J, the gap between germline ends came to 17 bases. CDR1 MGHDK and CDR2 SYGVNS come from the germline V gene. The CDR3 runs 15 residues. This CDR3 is CASGAIGASSYEQYF. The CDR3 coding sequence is TGTGCCAGCGGTGCTATAGGGGCTAGCTCCTACGAGCAGTACTTC.

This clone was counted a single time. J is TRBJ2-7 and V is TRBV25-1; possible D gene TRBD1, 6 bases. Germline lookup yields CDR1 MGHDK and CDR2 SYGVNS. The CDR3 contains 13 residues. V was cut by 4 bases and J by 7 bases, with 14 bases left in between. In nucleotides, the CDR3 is TGTGCCAGCAGTGCAGGGACACTGGGAGAGCAGTACTTC. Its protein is CASSAGTLGEQYF.

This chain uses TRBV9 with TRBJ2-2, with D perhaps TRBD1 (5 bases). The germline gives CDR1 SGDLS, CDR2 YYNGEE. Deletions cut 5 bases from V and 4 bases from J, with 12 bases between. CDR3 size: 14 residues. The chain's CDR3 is CASRLDSTTGELFF. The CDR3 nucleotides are TGTGCCAGCAGACTCGACAGCACCACCGGGGAGCTGTTTTTT.

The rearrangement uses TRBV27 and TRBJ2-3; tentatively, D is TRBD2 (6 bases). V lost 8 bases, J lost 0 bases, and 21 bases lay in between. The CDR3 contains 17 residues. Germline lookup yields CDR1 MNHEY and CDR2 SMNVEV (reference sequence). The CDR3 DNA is TGTGCCAGCCAATTAGCGGCAGGGATTATTAGCACAGATACGCAGTATTTT. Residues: CASQLAAGIISTDTQYF.

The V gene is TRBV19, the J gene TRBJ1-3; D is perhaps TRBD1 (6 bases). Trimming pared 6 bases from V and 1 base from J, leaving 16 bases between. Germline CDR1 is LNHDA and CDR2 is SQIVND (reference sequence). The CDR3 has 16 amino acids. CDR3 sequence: CASRTESGVSGNTIYF. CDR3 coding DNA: TGTGCCAGTAGGACTGAATCAGGGGTTTCTGGAAACACCATATATTTT.

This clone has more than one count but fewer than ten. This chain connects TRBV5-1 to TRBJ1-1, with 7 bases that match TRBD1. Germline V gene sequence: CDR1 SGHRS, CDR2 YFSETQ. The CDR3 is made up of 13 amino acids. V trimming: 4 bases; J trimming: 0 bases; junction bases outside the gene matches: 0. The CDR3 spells CASSGTVNTEAFF. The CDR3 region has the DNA TGCGCCAGCAGCGGGACAGTGAACACTGAAGCTTTCTTT.

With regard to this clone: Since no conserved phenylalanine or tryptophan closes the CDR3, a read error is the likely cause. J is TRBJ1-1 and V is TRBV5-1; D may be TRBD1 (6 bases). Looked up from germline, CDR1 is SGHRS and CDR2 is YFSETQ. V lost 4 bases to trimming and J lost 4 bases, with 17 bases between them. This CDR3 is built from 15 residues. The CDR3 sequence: CASSPRGGTFTEAFC. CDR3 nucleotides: TGCGCCAGCAGCCCCCGGGGGGGGACATTCACTGAAGCTTTCTGT.

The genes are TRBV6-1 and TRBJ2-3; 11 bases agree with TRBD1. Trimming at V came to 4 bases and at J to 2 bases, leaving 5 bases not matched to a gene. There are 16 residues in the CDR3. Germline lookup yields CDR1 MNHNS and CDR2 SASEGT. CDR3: CASSVGTGGNTDTQYF. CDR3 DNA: TGTGCCAGCAGTGTCGGGACAGGGGGAAACACAGATACGCAGTATTTT.

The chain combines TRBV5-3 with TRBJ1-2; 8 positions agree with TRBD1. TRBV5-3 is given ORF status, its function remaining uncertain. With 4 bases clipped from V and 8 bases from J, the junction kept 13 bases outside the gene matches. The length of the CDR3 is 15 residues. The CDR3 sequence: CARSTRTGQYYGYTF. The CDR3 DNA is TGTGCCAGAAGCACACGGACAGGGCAATATTACGGCTACACCTTC.

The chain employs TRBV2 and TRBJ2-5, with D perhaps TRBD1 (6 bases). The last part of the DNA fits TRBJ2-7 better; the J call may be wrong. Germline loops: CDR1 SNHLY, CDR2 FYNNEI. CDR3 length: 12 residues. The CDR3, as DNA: TGTGCCAGAGGGGACAACTCCTACGAGCAGTACTTC. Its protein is CARGDNSYEQYF.

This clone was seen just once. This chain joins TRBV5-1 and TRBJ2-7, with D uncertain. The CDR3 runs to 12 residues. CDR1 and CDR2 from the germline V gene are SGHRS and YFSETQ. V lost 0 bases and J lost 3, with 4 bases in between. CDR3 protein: CASSLANYEQYF. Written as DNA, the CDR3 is TGCGCCAGCAGCTTGGCTAACTACGAGCAGTACTTC.

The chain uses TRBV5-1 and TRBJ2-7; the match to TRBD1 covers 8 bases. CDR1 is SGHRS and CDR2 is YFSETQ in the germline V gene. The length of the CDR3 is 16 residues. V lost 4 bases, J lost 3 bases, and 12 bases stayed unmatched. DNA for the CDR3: TGCGCCAGCAGCAGAAAGGACAGGGTGAACCTCTACGAGCAGTACTTC. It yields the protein CASSRKDRVNLYEQYF.

CDR3 bases: TGTGCCAGCAGCTTAGGACAGGCTCAAGAGACCCAGTACTTC. This encodes CASSLGQAQETQYF. The chain is built from TRBV7-2 and TRBJ2-5, with D maybe TRBD1 (6 bases). This CDR3 is built from 14 residues. Between the trimmed V and J ends, which lost 1 base and 2 bases, there was a span of 8 bases. Germline assignment: CDR1 SGHTA and CDR2 FQGNSA.

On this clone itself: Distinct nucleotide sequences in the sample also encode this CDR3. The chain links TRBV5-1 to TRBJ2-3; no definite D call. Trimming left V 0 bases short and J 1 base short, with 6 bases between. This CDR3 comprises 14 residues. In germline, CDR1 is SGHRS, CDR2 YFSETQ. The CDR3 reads CASSLVAGTDTQYF. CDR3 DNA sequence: TGCGCCAGCAGCTTGGTGGCAGGCACAGATACGCAGTATTTT. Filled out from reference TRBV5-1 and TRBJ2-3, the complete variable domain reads KAGVTQTPRYLIKTRGQQVTLSCSPISGHRSVSWYQQTPGQGLQFLFEYFSETQRNKGNFPGRFSGRQFSNSRSEMNVSTLELGDSALYLCASSLVAGTDTQYFGPGTRLTVL.

This chain's CDR3 is CASSTGQGMETQYF. The CDR3 DNA follows: TGCGCCAGCAGCACCGGACAGGGAATGGAGACCCAGTACTTC. This rearrangement joins TRBV5-1 to TRBJ2-5, with 8 bases lining up with TRBD1. This CDR3 contains 14 residues. J lost 5 bases, V lost 4 bases, and 7 bases had no gene match. CDR1 is SGHRS, CDR2 YFSETQ, per germline.

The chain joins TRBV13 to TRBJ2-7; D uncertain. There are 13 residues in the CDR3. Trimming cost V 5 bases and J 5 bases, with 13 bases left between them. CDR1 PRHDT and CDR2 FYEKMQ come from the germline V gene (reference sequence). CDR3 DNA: TGTGCCAGCAGCCTAGACACCCTGAACGAGCAGTACTTC. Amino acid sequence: CASSLDTLNEQYF.

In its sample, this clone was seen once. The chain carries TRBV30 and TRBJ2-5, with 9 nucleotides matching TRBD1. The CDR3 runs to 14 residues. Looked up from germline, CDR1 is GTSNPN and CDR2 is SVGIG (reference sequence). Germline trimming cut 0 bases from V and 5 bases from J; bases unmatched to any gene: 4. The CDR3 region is CAWSVGTGSETQYF. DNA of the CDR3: TGTGCCTGGAGTGTAGGGACAGGGTCCGAGACCCAGTACTTC.

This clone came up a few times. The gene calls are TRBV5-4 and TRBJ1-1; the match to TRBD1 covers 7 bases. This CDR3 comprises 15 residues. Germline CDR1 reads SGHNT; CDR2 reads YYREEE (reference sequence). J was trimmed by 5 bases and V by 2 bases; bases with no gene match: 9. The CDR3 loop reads CASSLQGSEWTEAFF. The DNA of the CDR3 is TGTGCCAGCAGCTTACAGGGGTCTGAGTGGACTGAAGCTTTCTTT.

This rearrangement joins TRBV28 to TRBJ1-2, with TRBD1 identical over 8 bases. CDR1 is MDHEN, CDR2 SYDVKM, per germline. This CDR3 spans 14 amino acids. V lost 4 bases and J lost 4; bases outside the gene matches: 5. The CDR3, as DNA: TGTGCCAGCAGTTCAACAGGGGGGGTCTATGGCTACACCTTC. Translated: CASSSTGGVYGYTF.

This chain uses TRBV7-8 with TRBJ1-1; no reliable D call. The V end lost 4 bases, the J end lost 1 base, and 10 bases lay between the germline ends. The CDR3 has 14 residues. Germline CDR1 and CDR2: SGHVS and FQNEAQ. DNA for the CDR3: TGTGCCAGCAGCTCGATACAAGAGAACACTGAAGCTTTCTTT. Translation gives CASSSIQENTEAFF.